Sequencing of this T cell receptor (beta chain) was carried out in a study of identical twins (TCRdb year 2016). Study-wide context: To test whether fetal clonotypes persist, this study deep-sequenced TCR alpha and beta repertoires from monozygotic twins, from unrelated adults of various ages, and from cord blood. Replicate twin experiments were performed at different times using different library preparation protocols to rule out contamination.

Libraries were prepared through 5' RACE. The listed sequencing device is Illumina HiSeq 2000. A universal primer binding site was added through template switching, and the final cDNA carried a unique molecular identifier so that TCR cDNA molecules could be counted accurately. First-strand cDNA for TCR alpha and beta chains was synthesized from specific primers in the conserved constant-segment region. To control for contamination, every cDNA library was double barcoded, receiving both a SMART-Mk sample barcode and Illumina barcodes. TruSeq adapter sequences along with Illumina sample barcodes were introduced in two successive PCR steps. Sequencing of the TCR alpha and beta cDNA libraries was done on the Illumina HiSeq platform using custom primers. As for the original processing: MiGEC processed the raw reads to extract unique molecular identifiers, while MiXCR was used to determine the CDR3 positions. Recombination models were inferred per individual with the repgenHMM and IGoR tools using an EM algorithm. Shared clonotypes were analyzed with the tcR package in R, and sharing was normalized by the product of cloneset sizes. To study raw recombination without the effects of thymic and clonal selection, out-of-frame nonproductive sequences were analyzed. TCRdb trimmed public reads at Q25 via fastp, called clones via MiXCR and kept in-frame beta chains. For every CDR3 protein sequence, its rows merge into one entry that carries the most common genes and DNA. These V and J calls derive from TCRdb rather than the authors' analysis. This sample comprises hundreds of thousands of distinct CDR3 sequences, over 20% of them detected only once. Of the sample, 4% to 5.5% falls within the top ten clones.

V drops 6 bases and J drops 6 bases, leaving 11 bases in between. Spanning cysteine to phenylalanine, the CDR3 consists of 13 amino acids. The CDR3 DNA has 39 bases and is translated from base 1. Only healthy Caucasian donors were included. The twin cohort comprised three pairs of female monozygotic twins, all aged roughly 18 to 30 years. The RNA used for TCR libraries was isolated from peripheral blood mononuclear cells. The paper as a whole reports these results and caveats: In monozygotic twins, out-of-frame TCR alpha sharing was systematically underestimated by recombination models, although the models agreed with sharing between unrelated individuals. Conclusions relied on cross-sectional statistical analysis, since the same donors could not be followed over many years. Abundant cord blood beta clonotypes carried fewer insertions; young adult naive repertoires showed a weaker similar trend, while memory repertoires showed none. Compared with coincidental sharing between unrelated individuals, an excess of low generation-probability sequences was observed among out-of-frame TCR alpha sequences shared between twins. Zero-insertion analyses could be partly confounded by invariant T cells such as MAIT and iNKT, although diverse VJ usage argued against such confounding for most clonotypes. Excess twin sharing in beta out-of-frame sequences was weaker because fewer shared sequences lowered the signal-to-noise ratio.

In its sample, this clonotype was seen a few times. The antigen it recognizes is unknown. Per-base quality was not reported, and no clone a single base away is much larger than it. Separately, the same data were catalogued under a study of T cells expressing NK-cell markers. As that second study puts it: Three sorted T-cell subsets (CD3+CD56+NKG2C+, CD3+CD56+NKG2C- and CD3+CD56-NKG2C+) from several donors had their TCR beta-chain repertoires profiled. Seven of the eight sequenced donors were HCMV-seropositive and one was HCMV-seronegative. To restrict sorting to alphabetaTCR-expressing T cells, an anti-gammadeltaTCR antibody was added in several experiments. In several donors, the dominant CD3+CD56+NKG2C+ clonotypes were found to rank among the top 10 CD8+ clonotypes and to make up 1.0-7.0% of CD8+ T cells. Those dominant clonotypes were again the most abundant among CD3+CD56-NKG2C+ cells in a handful of donors, at about 25-60.1%. Whether the expanded NKG2C-expressing T cell clones were specific for HCMV antigens was left unclear. The study sequenced eight donors, all healthy volunteers chosen at random: three men and five women. A commercial ELISA kit detecting HCMV-specific IgG in serum was used to determine HCMV serostatus. Bulk peripheral blood T-cell repertoires were additionally sequenced from unsorted PBMC for a handful of donors. MIGEC handled demultiplexing of the reads and grouping by UMI, while MiTCR was used to assemble and quantify clonotypes. Only TCR cDNA sequences supported by at least two reads were kept to exclude erroneous sequences. The tcR package was used for downstream repertoire analysis, and clonotypes were matched across fractions by CDR3 nucleotide sequence plus V segment. Antigen specificity was annotated against VDJdb with VDJmatch, allowing one amino acid substitution in CDR3.

The sequenced sample was PBMCs. The chain couples TRBV12-3 or TRBV12-4 to TRBJ2-2; no D gene is confidently identified. This receptor was obtained from a woman between 18 and 29 years old in good health. The DNA sequence follows: TGTGCCAGCAGCAAAGCATGGGCCGGGGAGCTGTTTTTT. Its coded protein is CASSKAWAGELFF.